This TCR beta chain came from a study of blood T cell repertoires in COVID-19. The overall study: Both acute and convalescent COVID-19 samples were obtained from the United States, Italy and Spain. Nucleic acid was either cDNA or gDNA, and it came from T cells, B-cell-depleted T cells, or PBMCs.

The germline V gene encodes CDR1 SGDLS and CDR2 YYNGEE. Deletions cut 6 bases from V and 5 bases from J, with 20 bases between. CDR3 length: 15 amino acids. In the original analysis: Amplified reference gene primers provided the basis for estimating nucleated cell counts. Sequenced by immunoSEQ multiplex PCR; TCRdb stores in-frame clones only, minus some. V and J calls and clone size are given by that table; D and trimming were obtained from the DNA. The sample includes about 300,000 clones, about four fifths of them seen just once. This clonotype originated in a human donor with COVID-19, enrolled during active disease. The donor label of this sample is uncertain. The chain is built from TRBV9 and TRBJ2-5; TRBD2 is a possible D gene (7 bases). Source material: peripheral blood. This CDR3 reads CASTPGGRGVETQYF. DNA of the CDR3: TGTGCCAGCACCCCCGGGGGGAGGGGGGTGGAGACCCAGTACTTC. The full variable domain, its missing parts supplied by reference TRBV9 and TRBJ2-5, is DSGVTQTPKHLITATGQRVTLRCSPRSGDLSVYWYQQSLDQGLQFLIQYYNGEERAKGNILERFSAQQFPDLHSELNLSSLELGDSALYFCASTPGGRGVETQYFGPGTRLLVL.